The entry below describes one TCR beta chain. Original processing methods: For nucleated cells, counts were estimated from reference gene primer amplification. The repertoire was sequenced with immunoSEQ multiplex PCR; TCRdb's copy has only in-frame clones and lacks some. V and J calls and clone size are those listed in that table; D and trimming were worked out from the DNA. In the table there are a few hundred thousand clones, over 75% of which are singletons. The data belong to a study of blood T cell repertoires in COVID-19. The CDR3 is 18 amino acids. Trimming stripped 0 bases from V and 6 bases from J, with 22 bases between. Germline V lookup: CDR1 SGHRS, CDR2 YFSETQ.

This receptor was taken from a woman aged 60 to 75 with acute or convalescent COVID-19. Sequencing was carried out using peripheral blood. V and J are TRBV5-1 and TRBJ1-5; possibly TRBD1 for D (5 bases). The CDR3 bases are TGCGCCAGCAGCTTGGGCGGGACCAATTGGTTTGCATTTCAGCCCCAGCATTTT. It translates to CASSLGGTNWFAFQPQHF.